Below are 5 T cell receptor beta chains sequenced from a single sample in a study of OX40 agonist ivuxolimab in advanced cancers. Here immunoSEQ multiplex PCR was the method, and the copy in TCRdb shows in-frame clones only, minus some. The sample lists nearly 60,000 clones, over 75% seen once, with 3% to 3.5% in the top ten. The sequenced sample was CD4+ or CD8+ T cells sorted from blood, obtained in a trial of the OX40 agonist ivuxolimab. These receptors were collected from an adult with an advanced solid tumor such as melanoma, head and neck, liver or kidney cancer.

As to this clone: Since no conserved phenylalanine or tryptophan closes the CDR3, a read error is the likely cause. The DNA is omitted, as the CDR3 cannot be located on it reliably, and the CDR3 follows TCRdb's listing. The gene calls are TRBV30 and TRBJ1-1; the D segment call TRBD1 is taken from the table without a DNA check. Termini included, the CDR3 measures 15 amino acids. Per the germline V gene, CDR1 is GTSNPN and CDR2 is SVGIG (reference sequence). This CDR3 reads CAWRNRGRMNTGALL.

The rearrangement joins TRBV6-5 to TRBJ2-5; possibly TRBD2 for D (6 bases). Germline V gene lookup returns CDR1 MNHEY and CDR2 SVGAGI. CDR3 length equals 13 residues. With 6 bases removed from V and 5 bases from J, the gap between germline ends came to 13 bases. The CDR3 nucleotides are TGTGCCAGCAGCAGGGACTGGAGGGAGACCCAGTACTTC. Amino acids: CASSRDWRETQYF.

CDR3 DNA: TGTGCCATCAGTGAGGGCACCGACAGTGAAGCTTTCTTT. Its translation: CAISEGTDSEAFF. The chain links TRBV10-3 to TRBJ1-1; D may be TRBD1 (5 bases). Germline CDR1 reads ENHRY; CDR2 reads SYGVKD. The CDR3 runs to 13 residues. V was pared by 2 bases and J by 7 bases, with 11 bases between.

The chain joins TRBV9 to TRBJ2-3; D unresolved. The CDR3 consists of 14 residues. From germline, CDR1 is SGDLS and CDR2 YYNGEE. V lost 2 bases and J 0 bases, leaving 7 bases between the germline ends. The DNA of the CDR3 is TGTGCCAGCAGCGTTCACAGTAGCACAGATACGCAGTATTTT. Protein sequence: CASSVHSSTDTQYF.

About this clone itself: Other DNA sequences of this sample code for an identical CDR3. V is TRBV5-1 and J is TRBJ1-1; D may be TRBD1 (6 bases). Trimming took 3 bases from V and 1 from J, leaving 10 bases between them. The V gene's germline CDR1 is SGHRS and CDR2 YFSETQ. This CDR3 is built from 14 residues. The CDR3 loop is CASSWGGRNTEAFF. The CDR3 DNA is TGCGCCAGCAGCTGGGGGGGCCGGAACACTGAAGCTTTCTTT.